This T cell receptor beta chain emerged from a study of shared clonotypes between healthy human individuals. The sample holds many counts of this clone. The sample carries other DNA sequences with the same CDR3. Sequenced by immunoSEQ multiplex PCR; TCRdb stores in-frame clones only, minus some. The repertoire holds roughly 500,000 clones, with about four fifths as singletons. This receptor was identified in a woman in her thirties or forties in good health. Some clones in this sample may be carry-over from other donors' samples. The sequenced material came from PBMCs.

CDR3 protein: CASSRGTTYEQYF. The CDR3 DNA sequence: TGTGCCAGCAGCAGAGGGACAACCTACGAGCAGTACTTC. This chain uses TRBV27 with TRBJ2-7, with D possibly matching TRBD1 (6 bases). Trimming left V 6 bases short and J 2 bases short, with 11 bases between. Germline-derived CDR1 and CDR2 are MNHEY and SMNVEV (reference sequence). This CDR3 comprises 13 residues.